Listed below are T cell receptor beta chains from one sample, sequenced in a study of blood T cell repertoires in COVID-19. Profiled with immunoSEQ multiplex PCR; TCRdb holds only in-frame clones, not every one. The sample gives over 200,000 clones, 90% of which show up once; 1.2% is in the top ten. Sequenced sample: PBMCs or T cells enriched from blood (not recorded which). The receptor set was obtained from a man aged 25 to 40 who had recovered from COVID-19. CDR3s include the opening cysteine and the closing phenylalanine or tryptophan. Each record gives: clone size, V gene, D gene, J gene, CDR3 protein, CDR3 DNA. The D gene is left open where the match is weak. Some rows have no size entry. The others give once, few or many, or a class for an expanded clone.

abundance: NA; v_gene: TRBV5-4; d_gene: TRBD1; j_gene: TRBJ1-6; CDR3aa: CASSRTGVNNSPLHF; CDR3nt: TGTGCCAGCAGCCGAACAGGGGTTAATAATTCACCCCTCCACTTT
abundance: NA; v_gene: TRBV15; d_gene: NA; j_gene: TRBJ2-3; CDR3aa: CATSSSGLTLTDTQYF; CDR3nt: TGTGCCACCAGCAGTAGCGGCCTCACACTCACAGATACGCAGTATTTT
abundance: NA; v_gene: TRBV7-2; d_gene: NA; j_gene: TRBJ1-6; CDR3aa: CASSLVAGGGRPLHF; CDR3nt: TGTGCCAGCAGCTTAGTCGCGGGAGGGGGGAGACCCCTCCACTTT
abundance: NA; v_gene: TRBV10-3; d_gene: NA; j_gene: TRBJ1-1; CDR3aa: CAIRDTGFEAFF; CDR3nt: TGTGCCATCAGGGACACGGGTTTTGAAGCTTTCTTT
abundance: NA; v_gene: TRBV11-2; d_gene: NA; j_gene: TRBJ1-1; CDR3aa: CASSRARAGDTEAFF; CDR3nt: TGTGCCAGCAGCCGTGCACGGGCGGGGGACACTGAAGCTTTCTTT
abundance: many; v_gene: TRBV7-8; d_gene: TRBD1; j_gene: TRBJ2-7; CDR3aa: CASSLIPGTGGGYEQYF; CDR3nt: TGTGCCAGCAGCTTAATCCCTGGGACAGGAGGGGGCTACGAGCAGTACTTC
abundance: NA; v_gene: TRBV29-1; d_gene: TRBD2; j_gene: TRBJ2-3; CDR3aa: CSVSSGGKDTQYF; CDR3nt: TGCAGCGTTTCGAGCGGGGGGAAGGATACGCAGTATTTT
abundance: once; v_gene: TRBV25-1; d_gene: NA; j_gene: TRBJ2-3; CDR3aa: CASSDPTVLSATDTQYF; CDR3nt: TGTGCCAGCAGTGACCCGACAGTTTTGTCCGCGACAGATACGCAGTATTTT
abundance: NA; v_gene: TRBV3-1/TRBV3-2; d_gene: NA; j_gene: TRBJ1-1; CDR3aa: CASSQGGQRNTEAFF; CDR3nt: TGTGCCAGCAGCCAAGGTGGGCAGAGGAACACTGAAGCTTTCTTT
abundance: once; v_gene: TRBV7-2; d_gene: TRBD2; j_gene: TRBJ2-5; CDR3aa: CASSLKRGGQETQYF; CDR3nt: TGTGCCAGCAGCTTAAAGCGGGGAGGCCAAGAGACCCAGTACTTC
abundance: NA; v_gene: TRBV5-1; d_gene: NA; j_gene: TRBJ2-7; CDR3aa: CASSLFSQSDEQYF; CDR3nt: TGCGCCAGCAGCTTGTTTTCACAGTCCGACGAGCAGTACTTC
abundance: NA; v_gene: TRBV28; d_gene: NA; j_gene: TRBJ1-1; CDR3aa: CASSPPVGLNTEAFF; CDR3nt: TGTGCCAGCAGTCCACCGGTGGGGCTGAACACTGAAGCTTTCTTT
abundance: NA; v_gene: TRBV29-1; d_gene: TRBD1; j_gene: TRBJ2-5; CDR3aa: CSVDGTGEETQYF; CDR3nt: TGCAGCGTTGATGGCACAGGGGAAGAGACCCAGTACTTC
abundance: NA; v_gene: TRBV4-3; d_gene: NA; j_gene: TRBJ1-2; CDR3aa: CASSQDPGQTNYGYTF; CDR3nt: TGCGCCAGCAGCCAAGACCCCGGACAAACTAACTATGGCTACACCTTC
abundance: NA; v_gene: TRBV28; d_gene: TRBD2; j_gene: TRBJ2-7; CDR3aa: CASTNLAGGPSSYEQYF; CDR3nt: TGTGCCAGCACAAATCTAGCGGGAGGCCCCTCGTCCTACGAGCAGTACTTC
abundance: NA; v_gene: TRBV10-3; d_gene: NA; j_gene: TRBJ1-2; CDR3aa: CAISVRDNYGYTF; CDR3nt: TGTGCCATCAGTGTCAGGGATAACTATGGCTACACCTTC
abundance: NA; v_gene: TRBV4-2; d_gene: NA; j_gene: TRBJ2-7; CDR3aa: CASSQGKGGGGPYEQYF; CDR3nt: TGTGCCAGCAGCCAAGGGAAAGGAGGGGGGGGCCCCTACGAGCAGTACTTC
abundance: NA; v_gene: TRBV19; d_gene: NA; j_gene: TRBJ1-5; CDR3aa: CASSTKQGSQPQHF; CDR3nt: TGTGCCAGTAGTACAAAACAGGGTTCTCAGCCCCAGCATTTT
abundance: NA; v_gene: TRBV2; d_gene: NA; j_gene: TRBJ1-2; CDR3aa: CASIKRTSPYGYTF; CDR3nt: TGTGCCAGCATCAAGAGGACAAGCCCTTATGGCTACACCTTC
abundance: NA; v_gene: TRBV27; d_gene: TRBD1; j_gene: TRBJ1-2; CDR3aa: CASSFGDRRNYGYTF; CDR3nt: TGTGCCAGCAGTTTCGGGGACAGGAGAAACTATGGCTACACCTTC
abundance: NA; v_gene: TRBV28; d_gene: NA; j_gene: TRBJ1-2; CDR3aa: CASSPSGNRAYGYTF; CDR3nt: TGTGCCAGCAGTCCCTCCGGAAACAGGGCCTATGGCTACACCTTC
abundance: NA; v_gene: TRBV3-1/TRBV3-2; d_gene: NA; j_gene: TRBJ1-5; CDR3aa: CASSQQDRDYSNQPQHF; CDR3nt: TGTGCCAGCAGCCAACAGGACAGAGACTATAGCAATCAGCCCCAGCATTTT
abundance: NA; v_gene: TRBV18; d_gene: NA; j_gene: TRBJ2-1; CDR3aa: CASSLDRARISYNEQFF; CDR3nt: TGTGCCAGCTCCCTCGATCGCGCGCGGATCTCCTACAATGAGCAGTTCTTC
abundance: NA; v_gene: TRBV7-2; d_gene: NA; j_gene: TRBJ1-6; CDR3aa: CASSSGLYNSPLHF; CDR3nt: TGTGCCAGCAGCTCCGGACTGTATAATTCACCCCTCCACTTT
abundance: NA; v_gene: TRBV5-1; d_gene: TRBD1; j_gene: TRBJ2-7; CDR3aa: CASSMRQGTYEQYF; CDR3nt: TGCGCCAGCAGCATGCGACAGGGAACCTACGAGCAGTACTTC
abundance: few; v_gene: TRBV19; d_gene: NA; j_gene: TRBJ1-5; CDR3aa: CASSIVLGGGNNQPQHF; CDR3nt: TGTGCCAGTAGTATTGTTTTAGGGGGGGGTAACAATCAGCCCCAGCATTTT
abundance: NA; v_gene: TRBV7-8; d_gene: TRBD1; j_gene: TRBJ2-3; CDR3aa: CASSRPLGQGVTDTQYF; CDR3nt: TGTGCCAGCAGCCGTCCACTCGGACAGGGGGTAACAGATACGCAGTATTTT
abundance: once; v_gene: TRBV11-2; d_gene: NA; j_gene: TRBJ2-2; CDR3aa: CASSLGRVGAGELFF; CDR3nt: TGTGCCAGCAGCTTAGGAAGAGTCGGGGCCGGGGAGCTGTTTTTT
abundance: NA; v_gene: TRBV19; d_gene: NA; j_gene: TRBJ1-5; CDR3aa: CASSMASGGNQPQHF; CDR3nt: TGTGCCAGTAGTATGGCGTCCGGGGGCAATCAGCCCCAGCATTTT
abundance: NA; v_gene: TRBV19; d_gene: NA; j_gene: TRBJ1-3; CDR3aa: CASSTAGDGNTIYF; CDR3nt: TGTGCCAGTAGTACTGCGGGGGATGGAAACACCATATATTTT